These 5 T cell receptor beta chains were all obtained from the same sample, sequenced in a study of PD-L1 blockade in urothelial cancer. Repertoires were generated with immunoSEQ multiplex PCR, while TCRdb's copy carries only in-frame clones and drops some. This sample yields tens of thousands of clones, of which 81% are seen a single time; 2.7% belongs to the top ten. Here the sequenced sample was PBMCs, taken around atezolizumab (anti-PD-L1) treatment. The receptor set was obtained from a man between 65 and 85 years old with urothelial cancer.

This chain uses TRBV5-6 with TRBJ2-7, with no clear D. The CDR3 has 12 residues. V was trimmed by 0 bases and J by 9 bases, leaving 10 bases between them. Germline CDR1 is SGHDT and CDR2 is YYEEEE. The CDR3 DNA is TGTGCCAGCAGCTTGGCAGGAACAAGGCAGTACTTC. It encodes CASSLAGTRQYF.

The chain is built from TRBV18 and TRBJ2-7, with D uncertain. The CDR3 runs 14 residues. Per germline, CDR1 KGHSH and CDR2 LQKENI. V was pared by 2 bases and J by 3 bases, with 11 bases between. CDR3 DNA sequence: TGTGCCAGCTCACCAATCCGGAGCAACTACGAGCAGTACTTC. Translation: CASSPIRSNYEQYF.

This chain joins TRBV4-3 and TRBJ1-1; D is perhaps TRBD1 (5 bases). Deletions cut 2 bases from V and 4 bases from J, with 20 bases between. The CDR3 contains 17 residues. Germline CDR1 reads LGHNA; CDR2 reads YSLEER. The CDR3 DNA sequence: TGCGCCAGCAGCCAACACGTTGGGAGGGGTACGTCCACTGAAGCTTTCTTT. This codes for CASSQHVGRGTSTEAFF.

The rearrangement joins TRBV28 to TRBJ1-5, with D uncertain. In germline, CDR1 is MDHEN, CDR2 SYDVKM. CDR3 length equals 14 residues. Deletions cut 5 bases from V and 2 bases from J, with 10 bases between. The CDR3 DNA sequence: TGTGCCAGCAGTCCCCTAGGCCGCAATCAGCCCCAGCATTTT. This encodes CASSPLGRNQPQHF.

The V gene is TRBV27, the J gene TRBJ2-2, with 7 nucleotides matching TRBD1. J lost 6 bases, V lost 7 bases, and 8 bases had no gene match. The CDR3 consists of 14 residues. The germline CDR1 and CDR2 sequences are MNHEY and SMNVEV (reference sequence). The chain's CDR3 is CASTTGVGAGELFF. For the CDR3, the DNA is TGTGCCAGCACTACAGGGGTAGGGGCCGGGGAGCTGTTTTTT.